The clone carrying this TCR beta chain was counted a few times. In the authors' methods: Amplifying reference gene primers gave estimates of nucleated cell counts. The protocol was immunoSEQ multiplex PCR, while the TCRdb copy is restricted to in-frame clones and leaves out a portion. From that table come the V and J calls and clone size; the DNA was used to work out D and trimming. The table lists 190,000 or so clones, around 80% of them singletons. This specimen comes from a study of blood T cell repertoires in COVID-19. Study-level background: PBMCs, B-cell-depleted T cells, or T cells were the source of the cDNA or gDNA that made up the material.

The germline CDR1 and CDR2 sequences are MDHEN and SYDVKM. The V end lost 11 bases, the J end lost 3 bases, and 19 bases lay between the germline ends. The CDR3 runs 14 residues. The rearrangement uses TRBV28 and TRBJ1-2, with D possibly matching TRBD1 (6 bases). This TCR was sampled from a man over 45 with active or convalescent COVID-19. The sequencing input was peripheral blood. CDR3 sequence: CARGGASGDYGYTF. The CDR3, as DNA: TGTGCCCGGGGGGGGGCCTCAGGGGACTATGGCTACACCTTC.